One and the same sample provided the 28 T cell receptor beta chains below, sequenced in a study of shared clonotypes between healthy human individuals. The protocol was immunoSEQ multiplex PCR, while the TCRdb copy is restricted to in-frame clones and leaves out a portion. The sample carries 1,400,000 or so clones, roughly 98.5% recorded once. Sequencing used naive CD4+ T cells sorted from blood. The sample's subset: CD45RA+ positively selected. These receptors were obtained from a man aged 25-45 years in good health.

CDR3: CASSLALITDTQYF. The CDR3 DNA sequence: TGTGCCAGCAGCCTAGCCTTAATCACAGATACGCAGTATTTT. This sequence joins TRBV9 and TRBJ2-3, with D perhaps matching TRBD2 (5 bases). Between the trimmed V and J ends, which lost 4 bases and 2 bases, there was a span of 11 bases. The CDR3 has 14 amino acids. CDR1 and CDR2 from the germline V gene are SGDLS and YYNGEE.

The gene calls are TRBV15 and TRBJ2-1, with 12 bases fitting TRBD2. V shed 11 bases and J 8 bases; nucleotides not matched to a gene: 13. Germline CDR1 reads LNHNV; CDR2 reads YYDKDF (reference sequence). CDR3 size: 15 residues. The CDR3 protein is CASQGLAGGSDEQFF. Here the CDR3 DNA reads TGTGCCTCACAGGGGCTAGCGGGAGGGAGCGATGAGCAGTTCTTC.

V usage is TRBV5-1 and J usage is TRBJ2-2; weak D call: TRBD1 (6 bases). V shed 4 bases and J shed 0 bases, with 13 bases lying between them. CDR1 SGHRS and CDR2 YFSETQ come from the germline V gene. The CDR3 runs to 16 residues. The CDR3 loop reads CASSPGTIANTGELFF. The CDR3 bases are TGCGCCAGCAGCCCAGGGACAATCGCGAACACCGGGGAGCTGTTTTTT.

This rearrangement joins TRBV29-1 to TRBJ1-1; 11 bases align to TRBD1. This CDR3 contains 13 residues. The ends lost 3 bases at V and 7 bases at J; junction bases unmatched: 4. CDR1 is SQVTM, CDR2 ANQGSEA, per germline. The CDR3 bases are TGCAGCGTTGATCGGACAGGGGGCGTTGAAGCTTTCTTT. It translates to CSVDRTGGVEAFF.

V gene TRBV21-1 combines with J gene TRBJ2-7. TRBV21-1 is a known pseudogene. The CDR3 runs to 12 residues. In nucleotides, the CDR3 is TGTGCCAGCCCCCCCCTGGTCCACGAGCAGTACTTC. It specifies CASPPLVHEQYF.

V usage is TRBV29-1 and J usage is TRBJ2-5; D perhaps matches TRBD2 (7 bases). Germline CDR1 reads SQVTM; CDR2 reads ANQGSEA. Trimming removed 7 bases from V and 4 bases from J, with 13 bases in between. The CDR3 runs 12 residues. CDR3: CSALGGGETQYF. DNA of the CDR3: TGCAGCGCCCTGGGAGGGGGAGAGACCCAGTACTTC.

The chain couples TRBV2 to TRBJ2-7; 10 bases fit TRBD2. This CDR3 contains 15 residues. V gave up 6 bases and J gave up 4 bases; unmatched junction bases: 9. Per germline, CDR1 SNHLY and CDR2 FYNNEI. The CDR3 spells CASRVGLAGEYEQYF. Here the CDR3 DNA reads TGTGCCAGCAGGGTGGGTCTAGCGGGGGAATACGAGCAGTACTTC. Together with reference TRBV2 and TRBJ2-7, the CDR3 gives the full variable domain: EPEVTQTPSHQVTQMGQEVILRCVPISNHLYFYWYRQILGQKVEFLVSFYNNEISEKSEIFDDQFSVERPDGSNFTLKIRSTKLEDSAMYFCASRVGLAGEYEQYFGPGTRLTVT.

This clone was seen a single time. CDR3 coding DNA: TGCGCCAGCAGCTACACGGACAGGGAGGGCATTCAGTACTTC. Protein sequence: CASSYTDREGIQYF. The chain has TRBV5-1 and TRBJ2-4; TRBD1 might be the D (8 bases). Deletions cut 3 bases from V and 9 bases from J, with 16 bases between. The germline V gene encodes CDR1 SGHRS and CDR2 YFSETQ. This CDR3 comprises 14 residues.

The DNA for the CDR3 is TGTGCCAGCAGCCCGCACCGACGAAGCTCCTACGAGCAGTACTTC. The encoded protein is CASSPHRRSSYEQYF. The chain employs TRBV9 and TRBJ2-7; D ambiguous. V was cut by 4 bases and J by 0 bases, with 14 bases left in between. The CDR3 totals 15 residues. Per the germline V gene, CDR1 is SGDLS and CDR2 is YYNGEE.

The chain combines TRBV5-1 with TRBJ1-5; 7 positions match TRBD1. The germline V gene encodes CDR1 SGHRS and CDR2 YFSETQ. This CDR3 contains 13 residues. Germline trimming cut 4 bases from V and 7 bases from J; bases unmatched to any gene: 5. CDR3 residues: CASSQTGNQPQHF. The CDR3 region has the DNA TGCGCCAGCAGCCAGACAGGGAACCAGCCCCAGCATTTT.

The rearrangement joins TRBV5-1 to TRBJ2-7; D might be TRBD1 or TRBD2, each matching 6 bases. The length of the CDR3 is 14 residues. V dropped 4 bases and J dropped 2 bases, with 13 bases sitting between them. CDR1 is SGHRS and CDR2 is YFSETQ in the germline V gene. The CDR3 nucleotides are TGCGCCAGCAGCCCGTTGAGGGGGGCCTACGAGCAGTACTTC. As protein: CASSPLRGAYEQYF.

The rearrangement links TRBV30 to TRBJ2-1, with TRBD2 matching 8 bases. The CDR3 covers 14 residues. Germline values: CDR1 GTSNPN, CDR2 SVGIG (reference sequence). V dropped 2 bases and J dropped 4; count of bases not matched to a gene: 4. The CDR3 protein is CAWSIIAGYNEQFF. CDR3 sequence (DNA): TGTGCCTGGAGTATCATAGCGGGATACAATGAGCAGTTCTTC.

CDR3 in amino acids: CASRTGQGAYGYTF. CDR3 nucleotide sequence: TGTGCCAGCAGGACGGGACAGGGGGCGTATGGCTACACCTTC. This chain links TRBV28 with TRBJ1-2, with 12 bases that match TRBD1. CDR3 length: 14 residues. Trimming at V came to 6 bases and at J to 5 bases, leaving 4 bases not matched to a gene. The V gene's germline CDR1 is MDHEN and CDR2 SYDVKM.

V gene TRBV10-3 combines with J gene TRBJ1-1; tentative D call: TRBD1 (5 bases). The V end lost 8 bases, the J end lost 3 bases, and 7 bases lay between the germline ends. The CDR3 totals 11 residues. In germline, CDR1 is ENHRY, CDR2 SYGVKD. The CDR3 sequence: CAIGGDTEAFF. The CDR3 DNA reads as TGTGCCATCGGGGGGGACACTGAAGCTTTCTTT.

DNA for the CDR3: TGTGCCAGCAATGGGGCCAATCAGCCCCAGCATTTT. The encoded protein is CASNGANQPQHF. V gene TRBV2 combines with J gene TRBJ1-5, with D possibly matching TRBD1 (5 bases). CDR3 size: 12 residues. Between the trimmed V and J ends, which lost 7 bases and 3 bases, there was a span of 7 bases. The germline V gene has CDR1 SNHLY and CDR2 FYNNEI.

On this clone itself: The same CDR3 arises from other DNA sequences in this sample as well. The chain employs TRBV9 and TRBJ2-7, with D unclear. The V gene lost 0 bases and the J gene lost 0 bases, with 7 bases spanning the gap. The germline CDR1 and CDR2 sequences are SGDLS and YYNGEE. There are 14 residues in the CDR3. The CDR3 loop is CASSVGGLSYEQYF. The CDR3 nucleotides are TGTGCCAGCAGCGTAGGCGGTCTCTCCTACGAGCAGTACTTC.

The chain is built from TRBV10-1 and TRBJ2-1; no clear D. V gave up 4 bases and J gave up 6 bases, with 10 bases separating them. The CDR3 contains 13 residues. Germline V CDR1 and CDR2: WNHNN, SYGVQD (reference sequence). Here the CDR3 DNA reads TGCGCCAGCAGTGCGATGCCTAGCAATGAGCAGTTCTTC. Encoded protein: CASSAMPSNEQFF.

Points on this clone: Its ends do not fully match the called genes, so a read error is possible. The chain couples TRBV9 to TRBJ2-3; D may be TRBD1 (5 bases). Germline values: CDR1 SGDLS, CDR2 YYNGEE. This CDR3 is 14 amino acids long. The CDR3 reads CASTVQARTDTQYF. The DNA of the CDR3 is TGTGCCAGCACCGTACAGGCCCGCACAGATACGCAGTATTTT.

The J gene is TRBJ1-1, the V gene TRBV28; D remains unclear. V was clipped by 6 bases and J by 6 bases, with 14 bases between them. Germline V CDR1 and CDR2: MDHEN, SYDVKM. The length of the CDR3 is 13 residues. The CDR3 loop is CASRDTGNPEAFF. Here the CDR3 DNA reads TGTGCCAGCAGAGACACGGGAAACCCTGAAGCTTTCTTT.

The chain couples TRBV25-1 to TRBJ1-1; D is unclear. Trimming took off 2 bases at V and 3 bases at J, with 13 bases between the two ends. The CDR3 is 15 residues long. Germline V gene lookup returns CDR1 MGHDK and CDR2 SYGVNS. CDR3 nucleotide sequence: TGTGCCAGCAGTGAAACCTTTGGGATCGACACTGAAGCTTTCTTT. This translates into CASSETFGIDTEAFF.

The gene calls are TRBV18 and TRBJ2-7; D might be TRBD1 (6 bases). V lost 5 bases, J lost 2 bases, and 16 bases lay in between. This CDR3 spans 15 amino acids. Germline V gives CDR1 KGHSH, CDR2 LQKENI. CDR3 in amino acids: CASSNGAGAPYEQYF. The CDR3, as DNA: TGTGCCAGCTCAAATGGGGCAGGGGCCCCCTACGAGCAGTACTTC.

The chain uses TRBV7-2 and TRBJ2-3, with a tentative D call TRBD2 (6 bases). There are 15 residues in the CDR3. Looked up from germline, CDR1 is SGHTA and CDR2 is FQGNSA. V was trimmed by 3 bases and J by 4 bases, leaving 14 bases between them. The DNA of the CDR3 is TGTGCCAGCAGCTTTAGAATAGCGGTCTCAGATACGCAGTATTTT. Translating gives CASSFRIAVSDTQYF.

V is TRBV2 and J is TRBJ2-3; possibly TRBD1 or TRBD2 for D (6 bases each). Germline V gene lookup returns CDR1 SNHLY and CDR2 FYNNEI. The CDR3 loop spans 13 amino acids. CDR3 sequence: CAHTRGRTDTQYF. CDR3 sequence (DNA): TGTGCGCATACCCGGGGGCGGACAGATACGCAGTATTTT.

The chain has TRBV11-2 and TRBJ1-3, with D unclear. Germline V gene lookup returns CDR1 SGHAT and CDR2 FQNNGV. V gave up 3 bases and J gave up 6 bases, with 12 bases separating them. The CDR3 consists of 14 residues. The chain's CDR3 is CASSFRTGQNTIYF. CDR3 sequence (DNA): TGTGCCAGCAGCTTCCGGACTGGGCAAAACACCATATATTTT.

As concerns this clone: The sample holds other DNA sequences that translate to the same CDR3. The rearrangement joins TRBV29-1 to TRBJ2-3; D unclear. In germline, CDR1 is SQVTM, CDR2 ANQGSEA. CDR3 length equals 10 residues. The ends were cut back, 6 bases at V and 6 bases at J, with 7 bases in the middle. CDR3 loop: CSVGEDTQYF. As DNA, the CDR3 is TGCAGCGTGGGTGAGGATACGCAGTATTTT.

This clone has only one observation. CDR3 sequence: CASSTRPSGNTIYF. In nucleotides, the CDR3 is TGTGCCAGTAGTACAAGGCCGTCTGGAAACACCATATATTTT. The V call is TRBV19, the J call TRBJ1-3; no reliable D call. CDR3 length: 14 amino acids. Trimming left V 4 bases short and J 1 base short, with 8 bases between. Germline V gene data show CDR1 as LNHDA and CDR2 as SQIVND (reference sequence).

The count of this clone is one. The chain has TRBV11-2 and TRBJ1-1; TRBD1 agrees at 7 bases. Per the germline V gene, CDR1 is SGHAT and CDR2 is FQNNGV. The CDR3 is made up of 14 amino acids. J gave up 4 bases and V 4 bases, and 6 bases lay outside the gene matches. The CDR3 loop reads CASSYRGGGTEAFF. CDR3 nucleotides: TGTGCCAGCAGCTACAGGGGCGGTGGCACTGAAGCTTTCTTT.

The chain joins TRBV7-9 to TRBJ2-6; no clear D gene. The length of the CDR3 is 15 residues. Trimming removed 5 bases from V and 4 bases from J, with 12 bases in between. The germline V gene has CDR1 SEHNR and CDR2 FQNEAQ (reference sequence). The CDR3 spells CASSQSLPGANVLTF. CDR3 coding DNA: TGTGCCAGCAGCCAAAGCCTTCCAGGGGCCAACGTCCTGACTTTC. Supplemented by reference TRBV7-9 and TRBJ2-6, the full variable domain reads DTGVSQNPRHKITKRGQNVTFRCDPISEHNRLYWYRQTLGQGPEFLTYFQNEAQLEKSRLLSDRFSAERPKGSFSTLEIQRTEQGDSAMYLCASSQSLPGANVLTFGAGSRLTVL.